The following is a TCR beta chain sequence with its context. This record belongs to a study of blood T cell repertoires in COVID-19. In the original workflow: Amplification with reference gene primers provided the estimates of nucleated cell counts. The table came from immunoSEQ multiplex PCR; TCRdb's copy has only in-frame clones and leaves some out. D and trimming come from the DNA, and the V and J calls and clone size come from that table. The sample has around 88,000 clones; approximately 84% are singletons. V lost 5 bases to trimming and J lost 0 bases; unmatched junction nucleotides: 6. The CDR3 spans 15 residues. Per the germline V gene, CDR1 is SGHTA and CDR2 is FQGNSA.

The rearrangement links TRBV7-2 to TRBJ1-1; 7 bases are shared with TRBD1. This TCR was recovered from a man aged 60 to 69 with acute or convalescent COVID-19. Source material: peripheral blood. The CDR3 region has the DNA TGTGCCAGCAGCCCCCGGGGACAGATGAACACTGAAGCTTTCTTT. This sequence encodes CASSPRGQMNTEAFF.